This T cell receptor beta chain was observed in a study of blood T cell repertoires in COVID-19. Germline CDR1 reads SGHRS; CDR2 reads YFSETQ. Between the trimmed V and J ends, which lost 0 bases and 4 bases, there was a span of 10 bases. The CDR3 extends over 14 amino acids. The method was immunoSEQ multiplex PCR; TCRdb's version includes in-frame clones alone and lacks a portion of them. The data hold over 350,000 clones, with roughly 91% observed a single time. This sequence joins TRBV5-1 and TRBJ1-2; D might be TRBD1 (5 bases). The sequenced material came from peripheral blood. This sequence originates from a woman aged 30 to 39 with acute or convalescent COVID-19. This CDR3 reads CASSLEGPGYGYTF. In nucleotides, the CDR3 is TGCGCCAGCAGCTTGGAGGGGCCGGGCTATGGCTACACCTTC.